Listed below are T cell receptor beta chains from one sample, sequenced in a study. TCRdb re-derived calls from the 5' RACE reads in MiXCR, one entry per CDR3 protein. Here the sample spans 35,000 to 45,000 distinct CDR3 sequences, approximately 23% being singletons. Sample: Tregs sorted from a lymph node. The receptors stem from a female donor with breast cancer. Each CDR3 is given with its conserved first and last residue. A D gene is named only where the DNA matches it firmly. Size is omitted from some rows. Given values are once, few, many or a class for expanded clones.

J | size | V | D | CDR3 | DNA
TRBJ2-3 | NA | TRBV20-1 | NA | CSARVIGWGLTDTQYF | TGCAGTGCTAGAGTGATAGGATGGGGACTCACAGATACGCAGTATTTT
TRBJ2-5 | NA | TRBV29-1 | NA | CSVEDPGGASPEETQYF | TGCAGCGTTGAAGATCCTGGGGGGGCCAGCCCAGAAGAGACCCAGTACTTC
TRBJ2-3 | many | TRBV12-3/TRBV12-4 | TRBD1 | CASSWTGGTDTQYF | TGTGCCAGCAGCTGGACAGGAGGCACAGATACGCAGTATTTT
TRBJ1-2 | few | TRBV6-5 | NA | CASSSLTIPGAYGYTF | TGTGCCAGCAGTTCCCTAACTATTCCAGGGGCCTATGGCTACACCTTC
TRBJ2-1 | many | TRBV20-1 | NA | CSAASPAVSYNEQFF | TGCAGTGCTGCCTCCCCAGCGGTCTCCTACAATGAGCAGTTCTTC
TRBJ2-3 | NA | TRBV28 | TRBD2 | CASVPPGLAGTTDTQYF | TGTGCCAGCGTGCCCCCAGGACTAGCGGGGACGACAGATACGCAGTATTTT
TRBJ2-3 | many | TRBV7-2 | TRBD2 | CASSQPSGRDTDTQYF | TGTGCCAGCAGCCAACCTAGCGGGCGGGACACAGATACGCAGTATTTT
TRBJ2-1 | once | TRBV6-5 | NA | CASSPGPSLEQFF | TGTGCCAGCAGCCCCGGGCCCTCTCTAGAGCAGTTCTTC
TRBJ2-4 | few | TRBV27 | TRBD1 | CTSSLGDRNIQYF | TGCACCAGCAGTTTAGGGGACAGAAACATTCAGTACTTC
TRBJ2-3 | NA | TRBV20-1 | TRBD2 | CSASQLAGDTDTQYF | TGCAGTGCCTCTCAACTAGCGGGGGACACAGATACGCAGTATTTT